Listed below are T cell receptor beta chains from one sample, sequenced in a study of shared clonotypes between healthy human individuals. The repertoire was sequenced with immunoSEQ multiplex PCR; TCRdb's copy has only in-frame clones and lacks some. The sample includes 1 million to 1.3 million clones, 75% to 80% seen only once; the top ten take 0.6% to 0.75%. Sequenced sample: memory CD4+ T cells from PBMCs. Receptors were obtained from a man aged 18 to 29 in good health. Some clones in this sample may be carry-over from other donors' samples. Both conserved end residues are part of each CDR3. Each record gives: V gene, CDR3 protein.

V gene: TRBV5-4; CDR3 protein: CASSFPDGYGYTF
V gene: TRBV14; CDR3 protein: CASSVRPVSTDTQYF
V gene: TRBV7-8; CDR3 protein: CASSPSSSSYNEQFF
V gene: TRBV5-4; CDR3 protein: CASSYGTSATDTQYF
V gene: TRBV12-2; CDR3 protein: CAPKTGLGSGNTIYF
V gene: TRBV29-1; CDR3 protein: CSVGQGREQYF
V gene: TRBV28; CDR3 protein: CASRRPGPTSYNEQFF
V gene: TRBV11-2; CDR3 protein: CASSSNSGGWETQYF
V gene: TRBV5-5; CDR3 protein: CASSFRPQETQYF
V gene: TRBV15; CDR3 protein: CATSREQGYNQPQHF
V gene: TRBV28; CDR3 protein: CASSLENTIYF